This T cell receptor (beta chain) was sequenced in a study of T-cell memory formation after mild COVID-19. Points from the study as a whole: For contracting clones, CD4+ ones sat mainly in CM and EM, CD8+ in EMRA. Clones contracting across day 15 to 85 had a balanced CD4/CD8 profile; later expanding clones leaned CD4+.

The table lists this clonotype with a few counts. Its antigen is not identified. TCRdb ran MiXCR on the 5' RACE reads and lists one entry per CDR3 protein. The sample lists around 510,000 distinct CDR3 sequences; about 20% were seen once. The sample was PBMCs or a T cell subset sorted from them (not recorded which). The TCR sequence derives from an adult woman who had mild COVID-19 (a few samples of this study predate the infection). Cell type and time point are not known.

CDR3 amino acids: CASSFRGGRTDTQYF. CDR3 DNA sequence: TGTGCCAGCAGCTTCCGGGGGGGTCGCACAGATACGCAGTATTTT. The chain carries TRBV11-2 and TRBJ2-3; 8 bases match TRBD2. Trimming took 3 bases from V and 1 from J; bases not matched to a gene: 3. In germline, CDR1 is SGHAT, CDR2 FQNNGV. The CDR3 totals 15 residues.